This T cell receptor beta chain was identified during a study of breast tumors, draining lymph nodes, adjacent tissues. The lymph nodes were axillary draining lymph nodes from breast cancer patients. At least ten counts were recorded for this clonotype. V lost 2 bases and J lost 7, with 12 bases in between. The CDR3 is made up of 14 amino acids. The germline V gene encodes CDR1 MNHEY and CDR2 SMNVEV (reference sequence). TCRdb re-analysed the multiplex PCR reads in MiXCR, keeping a single row per CDR3 protein. The sample lists around 290,000 distinct CDR3 sequences, around 31% occurring once. This receptor was obtained from a female donor with breast cancer. Some clones in this sample may be carry-over from other donors' samples. Input material: axillary lymph node tissue. This chain links TRBV27 with TRBJ2-1, with D uncertain. The CDR3: CASSLRSFTNEQFF. DNA for the CDR3: TGTGCCAGCAGTTTAAGGAGTTTTACAAATGAGCAGTTCTTC.